This T cell receptor (beta chain) was captured by sequencing in a study of blood T cell repertoires in COVID-19 (TCRdb year 2020). At the level of the whole study: Samples covering the acute and convalescent phases of COVID-19 were provided by collaborators in the United States, Italy and Spain. HLA class I and class II types, where available, came from metadata supplied by the sample provider rather than from assay-based typing. The dataset comprised deeply sampled blood TCRbeta repertoires from subjects exposed to, actively infected with, or recovered from COVID-19. The material from the prospective study consisted of cDNA or gDNA derived from T cells, B-cell-depleted T cells, or PBMCs. A de-identified subject ID, COVID-19 status, age in years and sex were almost always included in the sample metadata. The repertoires were made available in a free public database intended to serve as a resource for research on the immune response to SARS-CoV-2. Samples were obtained from the ongoing ImmuneRACE study (first 160 participants) and from 1,254 subjects provided by 6 global collaborators. Points the paper makes about the study in general: The quantity of clinical and demographic metadata differed by source and by participant and was supplied without curation.

The immunoSEQ Assay, a bias-controlled multiplex PCR, was used to amplify TCRbeta CDR3 regions from genomic DNA. The original methods were these. The number of nucleated cells in each sample was estimated by amplification of reference gene primers within the assay. To quantify the absolute abundance of each unique TCRbeta CDR3 rearrangement, sequence reads were collapsed and filtered. For each sample, productive Simpson clonality was calculated by taking the square root of Simpson's diversity index across productive rearrangements. The clones in this table, taken by TCRdb from immuneACCESS, are in-frame only. Not every clone is retained; where verified, under half of the shortfall comes from an unresolved V gene, and the cause of the rest is unknown. For V, J and clone size, that table is used; D and trimming come from the DNA. For this sample the table gives tens of thousands of clones, of which roughly 75% were detected only once. 38% of the sample lies in the top ten.

As regards this clone: The clone's antigen remains unknown. No much larger clonotype is one base removed from it; base qualities were not supplied.

The collaborating institutions used their own protocols to collect whole blood in K2EDTA tubes. For TCRbeta analysis, collaborator samples were shipped as frozen whole blood, as isolated PBMCs, or as DNA extracted from either sample type. Sample: peripheral blood. The sequence was obtained from an elderly man with active or convalescent COVID-19.

The DNA sequence is given as TGTGCCAGCAGCCGAGGACAGGTTAACTATGGCTACACCTTC. Its translation is CASSRGQVNYGYTF. The chain is made from TRBV7-8 and TRBJ1-2; the junction holds 7 bases that match TRBD1. Measured from the cysteine to the phenylalanine, the CDR3 is 14 residues long. Only the CDR3 portion is preserved as DNA: 42 bases, with reading frame beginning at the first base. As encoded in the germline V gene, CDR1 is SGHVS while CDR2 is FQNEAQ. V has 5 bases trimmed and J has 1 base trimmed; junction bases matching no gene number 4.